The clone carrying this T cell receptor (beta chain) was seen a single time. Distinct nucleotide sequences in the sample also encode this CDR3. The record originates from a study of shared clonotypes between healthy human individuals. This table comes from immunoSEQ multiplex PCR, and its TCRdb copy is limited to in-frame clones, with some not included. The data show 2 million to 2.5 million clones, approximately 96% seen once. Germline assignment: CDR1 KGHSH and CDR2 LQKENI. CDR3 length: 12 amino acids. V shed 3 bases and J 6 bases; nucleotides not matched to a gene: 1. This TCR came from a man younger than 35 in good health. Sequencing was carried out using naive CD4+ T cells sorted from blood. Indicated subset: CD45RA+ positively selected. The rearrangement uses TRBV18 and TRBJ2-7, with 8 bases identical to TRBD1. The CDR3 spells CASSPDRVEQYF. The DNA for the CDR3 is TGTGCCAGCTCACCGGACAGGGTCGAGCAGTACTTC.